Reported below is one T cell receptor (beta chain). What it binds is unknown. Trimming cost V 3 bases and J 5 bases; bases outside gene matches: 2. This CDR3 has 12 residues. Germline CDR1 is SGHDT and CDR2 is YYEEEE. This sample was included in a study of cytomegalovirus exposure and HLA in healthy donors. Study results and caveats: TCR beta V- and J-gene trimming was later associated with a missense DCLRE1C variant.

PCR amplification relied on 60 Vbeta primers (plus 13 Jbeta primers). Some clones are missing from TCRdb's copy, which holds only in-frame ones; the method was immunoSEQ multiplex PCR. This sample has some 200,000 clones, with over 70% found just once. This rearrangement joins TRBV5-6 to TRBJ2-7, with 7 positions matching TRBD1. The TCR originated in a man aged 50 or older in good health and CMV-seronegative. Material: PBMCs. The CDR3 coding sequence is TGTGCCAGCAGCTCAGACAGGGACGAGCAGTACTTC. As protein: CASSSDRDEQYF.